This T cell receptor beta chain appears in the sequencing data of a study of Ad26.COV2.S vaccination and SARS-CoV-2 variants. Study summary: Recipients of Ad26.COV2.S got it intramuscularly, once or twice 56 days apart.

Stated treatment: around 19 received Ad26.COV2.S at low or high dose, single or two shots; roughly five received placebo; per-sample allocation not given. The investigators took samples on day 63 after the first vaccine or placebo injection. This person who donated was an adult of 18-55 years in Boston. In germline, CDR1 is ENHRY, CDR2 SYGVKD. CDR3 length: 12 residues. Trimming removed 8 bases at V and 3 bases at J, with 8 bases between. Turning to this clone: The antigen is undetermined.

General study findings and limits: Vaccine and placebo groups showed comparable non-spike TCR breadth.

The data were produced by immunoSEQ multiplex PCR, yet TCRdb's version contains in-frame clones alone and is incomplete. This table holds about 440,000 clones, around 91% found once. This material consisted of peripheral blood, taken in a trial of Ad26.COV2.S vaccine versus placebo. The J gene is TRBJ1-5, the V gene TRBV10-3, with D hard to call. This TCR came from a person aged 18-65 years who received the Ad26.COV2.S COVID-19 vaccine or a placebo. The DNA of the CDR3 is TGTGCCATCGGGGAGAACAATCAGCCCCAGCATTTT. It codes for CAIGENNQPQHF.